This T cell receptor (beta chain) derives from a study of CD8 T cells in ankylosing spondylitis. The CDR3 is made up of 15 amino acids. Germline CDR1 is DFQATT and CDR2 is SNEGSKA (reference sequence). The germline V and J ends were trimmed by 5 bases and 5 bases, with 20 bases remaining between them. One entry per CDR3 protein results from TCRdb running MiXCR on the 5' RACE reads. The sample holds roughly 120,000 distinct CDR3 sequences; roughly 15% are singletons and the top ten take just under 3%. This clonotype was found many times. This rearrangement joins TRBV20-1 to TRBJ2-3; D is possibly TRBD2 (7 bases). What was sequenced was blood, either unsorted or a sorted T cell fraction (not recorded which). The origin of this receptor is a female donor with ankylosing spondylitis or in good health (not recorded which). CDR3 sequence: CSASGGGRAKDTQYF. The CDR3 DNA reads as TGCAGTGCTTCTGGGGGGGGCAGGGCCAAAGATACGCAGTATTTT.